This TCR beta chain was sequenced for a study of OX40 agonist ivuxolimab in advanced cancers. Study in general: Partial responses, seen in three patients, involved one hepatocellular carcinoma and two cutaneous melanomas. Notes on the study in general: It was not determined which antigens were specifically recognized by the peripheral T cells that had undergone clonal expansion. In general, CD8+ T cells held more expanded clones than CD4+ did, on average.

Method: immunoSEQ multiplex PCR; TCRdb's copy keeps in-frame clones and lacks some. The repertoire includes 69,000 or so clones, over 75% of them detected once, and 0.5% to 0.55% sits in the top ten. V gave up 4 bases and J gave up 2 bases, with 15 bases separating them. CDR1 is MNHNS and CDR2 is SASEGT in the germline V gene. There are 16 residues in the CDR3. Remarks on this clone: Its antigen is not identified.

The TCR was taken from an adult with an advanced solid tumor such as melanoma, head and neck, liver or kidney cancer. J is TRBJ1-5 and V is TRBV6-1; D uncertain. Sequencing was performed on CD4+ or CD8+ T cells sorted from blood, taken in a trial of the OX40 agonist ivuxolimab. DNA for the CDR3: TGTGCCAGCAGTGCGTCCCTTGCCCCGGGCAATCAGCCCCAGCATTTT. It encodes CASSASLAPGNQPQHF.